These 11 T cell receptor beta chains came from one sample sequenced in a study of human T cells and chemical hapten exposure. TCRdb re-called the RACE reads through MiXCR, storing one row per CDR3 protein. This table holds tens of thousands of distinct CDR3 sequences, about 10% found once. Stated time point: pre-sensitization, week 0. The treatment is: therapeutic diphenylcyclopropenone sensitization with weekly scalp DPC. This material consisted of whole blood, taken in connection with sensitization to the hapten diphenylcyclopropenone (DPC). These receptors all come from a woman aged 50 to 65 with alopecia areata. Some clones in this sample may be carry-over from other donors' samples.

This clonotype was seen more than once but under ten times. This sequence joins TRBV2 and TRBJ2-6; the D gene is possibly TRBD2 (6 bases). CDR1 is SNHLY, CDR2 FYNNEI, per germline. V was shortened by 4 bases and J by 1 base, with 17 bases between the two germline ends. CDR3 length equals 18 residues. The CDR3 region has the DNA TGTGCCAGCAGTGGCGGGATTGGGAGCTGGTCTGGGGCCAACGTCCTGACTTTC. Its protein product is CASSGGIGSWSGANVLTF.

This clonotype has more than one count but fewer than ten. This chain joins TRBV12-3 or TRBV12-4 and TRBJ1-5, with D perhaps TRBD1 (5 bases). V was clipped by 2 bases and J by 6 bases, with 11 bases between them. This CDR3 has 14 residues. The CDR3 DNA follows: TGTGCCAGCAGTTTACCAGGGTCTAGTCAGCCCCAGCATTTT. Its protein is CASSLPGSSQPQHF.

This clonotype was detected a few times. V gene TRBV5-1 combines with J gene TRBJ1-4, with 8 bases that match TRBD1. CDR1 SGHRS and CDR2 YFSETQ come from the germline V gene. The CDR3 is 14 amino acids. J gave up 7 bases and V 4 bases, and 6 bases lay outside the gene matches. CDR3 coding DNA: TGCGCCAGCAGCACCGGGACAGGTTTTGAAAAACTGTTTTTT. Encoded protein: CASSTGTGFEKLFF.

This clonotype was counted at least ten times. The rearrangement uses TRBV11-2 and TRBJ1-1; D might be TRBD1 (6 bases). This CDR3 spans 11 amino acids. V was pared by 5 bases and J by 10 bases, with 11 bases between. CDR1 is SGHAT and CDR2 is FQNNGV in the germline V gene. CDR3 region: CASSPGVRAFF. CDR3 nucleotides: TGTGCCAGCAGCCCAGGGGTTAGAGCTTTCTTT.

V gene TRBV11-3 combines with J gene TRBJ2-1; 9 bases fit TRBD2. With V trimmed by 2 bases and J by 2 bases, 7 bases remained unmatched. CDR1 SGHNT and CDR2 YENEEA come from the germline V gene. The CDR3 has 17 residues. The DNA for the CDR3 is TGTGCCAGCAGCTTAAGTAGCGGGAGATTAACCTACAATGAGCAGTTCTTC. Translation: CASSLSSGRLTYNEQFF. Based on the CDR3 plus reference TRBV11-3 and TRBJ2-1, the full variable domain is EAGVVQSPRYKIIEKKQPVAFWCNPISGHNTLYWYLQNLGQGPELLIRYENEEAVDDSQLPKDRFSAERLKGVDSTLKIQPAELGDSAVYLCASSLSSGRLTYNEQFFGPGTRLTVL.

Many counts were recorded for this clonotype. The chain joins TRBV29-1 to TRBJ1-2, with 9 positions matching TRBD1. This CDR3 contains 14 residues. The germline V gene encodes CDR1 SQVTM and CDR2 ANQGSEA. With V trimmed by 1 base and J by 2 bases, 2 bases remained unmatched. The CDR3 DNA reads TGCAGCGTTGAAGTGGGACAGGGAAACTATGGCTACACCTTC. This gives the protein CSVEVGQGNYGYTF.

This clonotype was picked up many times. CDR3 nucleotides: TGTGCCAGCAGCCAATCCTCTCGAGTCGATCGCACTGAAGCTTTCTTT. This sequence encodes CASSQSSRVDRTEAFF. This sequence joins TRBV7-3 and TRBJ1-1; unclear D gene. This CDR3 spans 16 amino acids. Deletions cut 5 bases from V and 4 bases from J, with 20 bases between. Germline assignment: CDR1 SGHTA and CDR2 FQGTGA.

The chain links TRBV14 to TRBJ1-4, with D tentatively TRBD1 (6 bases). Germline V CDR1 and CDR2: SGHDN, FVKESK. The V end was cut by 4 bases, the J end by 10 bases, with 13 bases between. The CDR3 extends over 13 amino acids. Here the CDR3 reads CASSRGGLGKLFF. CDR3 DNA: TGTGCCAGCAGCCGGGGGGGGCTAGGAAAACTGTTTTTT.

This clonotype showed up many times. V and J are TRBV12-3 or TRBV12-4 and TRBJ2-3; 7 bases fit TRBD2. The V gene end was trimmed by 3 bases and the J gene end by 4 bases; junction bases not matched to a gene: 4. The CDR3 loop spans 14 amino acids. The CDR3 DNA is TGTGCCAGCAGTTTCGCGGGAGTCCCAGATACGCAGTATTTT. It is translated as CASSFAGVPDTQYF.

The chain is built from TRBV12-3 or TRBV12-4 and TRBJ1-2; maybe TRBD1 (6 bases). Trimming took off 1 base at V and 5 bases at J, with 14 bases between the two ends. This CDR3 comprises 15 residues. The CDR3 protein is CASSLEFNTGYGYTF. CDR3 sequence (DNA): TGTGCCAGCAGTTTAGAATTTAATACAGGGTATGGCTACACCTTC.

This clonotype was seen a handful of times. This chain joins TRBV2 and TRBJ2-5, with D tentatively TRBD1 (6 bases). CDR3 length equals 14 residues. V was pared by 10 bases and J by 5 bases, with 20 bases between. The germline gives CDR1 SNHLY, CDR2 FYNNEI. The DNA of the CDR3 is TGTGCCACCGAACACAGGGTTGAGCGCGAGACCCAGTACTTC. As protein: CATEHRVERETQYF. Supplemented by reference TRBV2 and TRBJ2-5, the full variable domain reads EPEVTQTPSHQVTQMGQEVILRCVPISNHLYFYWYRQILGQKVEFLVSFYNNEISEKSEIFDDQFSVERPDGSNFTLKIRSTKLEDSAMYFCATEHRVERETQYFGPGTRLLVL.